This TCR beta chain emerged from a study of tissue T cells after allogeneic stem cell transplantation. Study findings and constraints: Anatomically similar tissues had similar TCR repertoires within each patient. Tissue-detected TCR repertoire was only partly captured by blood and spleen T cells.

Some clones are missing from TCRdb's copy, which holds only in-frame ones; the method was immunoSEQ multiplex PCR. The repertoire holds tens of thousands of clones, with over 85% as singletons. On this clone itself: Its antigen remains unidentified.

The germline V gene has CDR1 KGHDR and CDR2 SFDVKD. V was shortened by 3 bases and J by 0 bases, with 3 bases between the two germline ends. There are 13 residues in the CDR3. This sequence was found in a woman aged 35 to 70 who later had graft-versus-host disease after an allogeneic stem cell transplant. The specimen was blood, collected before transplantation. The chain links TRBV24-1 to TRBJ2-3; D unclear. CDR3 in amino acids: CATSDPSTDTQYF. DNA of the CDR3: TGTGCCACCAGTGATCCTAGCACAGATACGCAGTATTTT.